The 25 T cell receptor beta chains given below trace back to one sample, sequenced in a study of OX40 agonist ivuxolimab in advanced cancers. Some clones are missing from TCRdb's copy, which holds only in-frame ones; the method was immunoSEQ multiplex PCR. Seen here are 45,000 to 55,000 clones, about 86% observed once, and the top ten hold roughly 6.5%. This sample comprised CD4+ or CD8+ T cells sorted from blood, obtained in a trial of the OX40 agonist ivuxolimab. These receptors were obtained from an adult with an advanced solid tumor such as melanoma, head and neck, liver or kidney cancer.

CDR3 DNA: TGCGCCAGCCGTCCTCCGGGACAGGGGGTGCCCGACTATGGCTACACCTTC. The encoded protein is CASRPPGQGVPDYGYTF. The V gene is TRBV5-1, the J gene TRBJ1-2, with 11 bases lining up with TRBD1. The junction had 14 bases not matched to a gene; V was cut back by 7 bases and J by 3 bases. This CDR3 has 17 amino acids. CDR1 and CDR2 (germline): SGHRS, YFSETQ.

The rearrangement uses TRBV2 and TRBJ2-7; D might be TRBD2 (5 bases). The CDR3 length is 13 residues. CDR1 SNHLY and CDR2 FYNNEI come from the germline V gene. Between the trimmed V and J ends, which lost 3 bases and 4 bases, there was a span of 10 bases. CDR3 in amino acids: CASSEGELYEQYV. In nucleotides, the CDR3 is TGTGCCAGCAGTGAGGGAGAGTTATACGAGCAGTACGTC.

V gene TRBV29-1 combines with J gene TRBJ2-5; D is uncertain. The CDR3 sequence is 12 residues long. Trimming took off 7 bases at V and 5 bases at J, with 14 bases between the two ends. The V gene's germline CDR1 is SQVTM and CDR2 ANQGSEA. This chain's CDR3 is CSARIFEETQYF. The CDR3 DNA follows: TGCAGCGCCCGGATATTCGAGGAGACCCAGTACTTC.

The chain joins TRBV27 to TRBJ2-1; D possibly corresponds to TRBD2 (7 bases). V lost 5 bases to trimming and J lost 10 bases, with 21 bases between them. The CDR3 extends over 15 amino acids. CDR1 is MNHEY and CDR2 is SMNVEV in the germline V gene (reference sequence). The CDR3 here is CASSPLGGGESEQFF. In nucleotides, the CDR3 is TGTGCCAGCAGTCCGCTAGGAGGGGGGGAGAGCGAGCAGTTCTTC.

DNA for the CDR3: TGTGCCAGCAGTTTAACAATGAACACTGAAGCTTTCTTT. Residues: CASSLTMNTEAFF. The gene calls are TRBV28 and TRBJ1-1; D gene uncertain. Trimming took 2 bases from V and 0 from J, leaving 4 bases between them. The germline V gene has CDR1 MDHEN and CDR2 SYDVKM. The CDR3 is 13 amino acids.

This chain connects TRBV19 to TRBJ2-1; maybe TRBD2 (6 bases). The CDR3 extends over 13 amino acids. V lost 5 bases and J lost 4, with 9 bases in between. Germline V gene data show CDR1 as LNHDA and CDR2 as SQIVND (reference sequence). The CDR3, as DNA: TGTGCCAGTAGTCTGGGACTTTACAATGAGCAGTTCTTC. Its protein is CASSLGLYNEQFF. The variable domain in full, with the rest retrieved from reference TRBV19 and TRBJ2-1, is DGGITQSPKYLFRKEGQNVTLSCEQNLNHDAMYWYRQDPGQGLRLIYYSQIVNDFQKGDIAEGYSVSREKKESFPLTVTSAQKNPTAFYLCASSLGLYNEQFFGPGTRLTVL.

This clone was recorded once. The rearrangement joins TRBV7-2 to TRBJ2-3; weak D call: TRBD2 (5 bases). This CDR3 has 15 amino acids. The germline V gene has CDR1 SGHTA and CDR2 FQGNSA. V lost 2 bases, J lost 2 bases, and 11 bases lay in between. The CDR3: CASSLLASTTDTQYF. CDR3 nucleotide sequence: TGTGCCAGCAGCTTATTGGCTAGCACCACAGATACGCAGTATTTT.

The rearrangement uses TRBV19 and TRBJ2-1; D remains ambiguous. The CDR3 contains 11 residues. Germline-derived CDR1 and CDR2 are LNHDA and SQIVND (reference sequence). The V gene lost 6 bases and the J gene lost 7 bases, with 7 bases spanning the gap. In DNA form, the CDR3 reads TGTGCCAGTAGCAACAGTAATGAGCAGTTCTTC. This sequence encodes CASSNSNEQFF.

This chain uses TRBV10-1 with TRBJ2-1, with 7 bases fitting TRBD2. With 6 bases clipped from V and 10 bases from J, the junction kept 15 bases outside the gene matches. Germline loops: CDR1 WNHNN, CDR2 SYGVQD (reference sequence). CDR3 size: 15 residues. DNA for the CDR3: TGCGCCAGCAGCCCCTTGACTAGCCTACTGGGCGAGCAGTTCTTC. Its translation: CASSPLTSLLGEQFF.

This chain uses TRBV7-9 with TRBJ2-1; D ambiguous. This CDR3 is built from 16 residues. CDR1 and CDR2 (germline): SEHNR, FQNEAQ (reference sequence). V lost 3 bases and J lost 2, with 14 bases in between. The CDR3 sequence: CASSFSVIITYNEQFF. The CDR3 DNA reads TGTGCCAGCAGCTTCTCAGTTATAATAACCTACAATGAGCAGTTCTTC. Filled out from reference TRBV7-9 and TRBJ2-1, the complete variable domain reads DTGVSQNPRHKITKRGQNVTFRCDPISEHNRLYWYRQTLGQGPEFLTYFQNEAQLEKSRLLSDRFSAERPKGSFSTLEIQRTEQGDSAMYLCASSFSVIITYNEQFFGPGTRLTVL.

This chain joins TRBV7-6 and TRBJ2-1; D is possibly TRBD2 (6 bases). The CDR3 has 13 residues. CDR1 is SGHVS and CDR2 is FNYEAQ in the germline V gene. V shed 6 bases and J shed 6 bases, with 12 bases lying between them. Here the CDR3 reads CASSLLGGNEQFF. The CDR3 DNA is TGTGCCAGCAGTCTCTTGGGGGGCAATGAGCAGTTCTTC.

This chain uses TRBV7-8 with TRBJ2-7; 10 bases line up with TRBD2. The CDR3 is made up of 15 amino acids. Per germline, CDR1 SGHVS and CDR2 FQNEAQ. Germline trimming cut 5 bases from V and 3 bases from J; bases unmatched to any gene: 7. For the CDR3, the DNA is TGTGCCAGCAGCCTGTCTAGCGGGAGAGGCTACGAGCAGTACTTC. Protein sequence: CASSLSSGRGYEQYF.

The chain joins TRBV23-1 to TRBJ1-1, with D perhaps matching TRBD1 (6 bases). TRBV23-1 is labeled an ORF, and its function is uncertain. This CDR3 region has 14 residues. The germline V and J ends were trimmed by 4 bases and 6 bases, with 15 bases remaining between them. The CDR3 nucleotides are TGCGCCAGCAGTCTTAGACAGGAGGTCCCTGAAGCTTTCTTT. It codes for CASSLRQEVPEAFF.

The chain has TRBV5-5 and TRBJ2-7; D remains unclear. This CDR3 contains 14 residues. The V end lost 0 bases, the J end lost 4 bases, and 11 bases lay between the germline ends. From germline, CDR1 is SGHKS and CDR2 YYEKEE (reference sequence). For the CDR3, the DNA is TGTGCCAGCAGCTTGGCCCCAGAAGGGTACGAGCAGTACTTC. This codes for CASSLAPEGYEQYF.

The chain uses TRBV19 and TRBJ1-4; no firm D call. This CDR3 is 13 amino acids long. Germline CDR1 and CDR2: LNHDA and SQIVND (reference sequence). Trimming removed 7 bases from V and 8 bases from J, with 14 bases in between. The CDR3 is CASTAGWLEKLFF. DNA of the CDR3: TGTGCCAGTACAGCCGGCTGGCTAGAAAAACTGTTTTTT. The variable domain in full, with the rest retrieved from reference TRBV19 and TRBJ1-4, is DGGITQSPKYLFRKEGQNVTLSCEQNLNHDAMYWYRQDPGQGLRLIYYSQIVNDFQKGDIAEGYSVSREKKESFPLTVTSAQKNPTAFYLCASTAGWLEKLFFGSGTQLSVL.

The table lists this clone with a count of one. The V call is TRBV11-2, the J call TRBJ2-7; D is ambiguous. The germline V gene has CDR1 SGHAT and CDR2 FQNNGV. V dropped 6 bases and J dropped 0 bases, with 9 bases sitting between them. The CDR3 sequence is 13 residues long. The CDR3 region has the DNA TGTGCCAGCAGTCTTAGCAACTCCTACGAGCAGTACTTC. This translates into CASSLSNSYEQYF.

This chain connects TRBV15 to TRBJ2-1; a weak D match, TRBD2 (6 bases). The CDR3 sequence is 16 residues long. The germline CDR1 and CDR2 sequences are LNHNV and YYDKDF (reference sequence). Trimming stripped 0 bases from V and 4 bases from J, with 13 bases between. For the CDR3, the DNA is TGTGCCACCAGCAGAGATAACAGCGGGCTTTACAATGAGCAGTTCTTC. This translates into CATSRDNSGLYNEQFF.

V usage is TRBV28 and J usage is TRBJ2-1; TRBD1 matches 8 bases. The length of the CDR3 is 16 residues. Germline loops: CDR1 MDHEN, CDR2 SYDVKM. The V segment lost 1 base and the J segment 5 bases; nucleotides outside the gene matches: 7. The CDR3: CASSLYRTGTNNEQFF. The CDR3 bases are TGTGCCAGCAGTTTATACAGGACAGGGACAAACAATGAGCAGTTCTTC.

As DNA, the CDR3 is TGCGCCAGCAGCTTGGCCACAGGGGGCATTACTGAAGCTTTCTTT. Its translation: CASSLATGGITEAFF. The chain carries TRBV5-1 and TRBJ1-1; 9 bases match TRBD1. The CDR3 has 15 residues. After removal of 0 bases from V and 5 bases from J, the junction contained 5 bases not matched to a gene. Germline V lookup: CDR1 SGHRS, CDR2 YFSETQ.

The rearrangement uses TRBV6-5 and TRBJ1-1; TRBD1 matches at 7 bases. The germline gives CDR1 MNHEY, CDR2 SVGAGI. The trim removed 8 bases at V and 3 bases at J, leaving 6 bases unmatched. This CDR3 has 13 residues. In nucleotides, the CDR3 is TGTGCCAGCCGGGACAGCCTTTACACTGAAGCTTTCTTT. The encoded protein is CASRDSLYTEAFF.

The rearrangement uses TRBV7-2 and TRBJ2-3; TRBD2 agrees at 12 bases. CDR3 size: 17 residues. Germline V gene data show CDR1 as SGHTA and CDR2 as FQGNSA. Trimming removed 5 bases from V and 5 bases from J; junction bases left unmatched: 11. Here the CDR3 reads CASSVSTSGSLGDTQYF. CDR3 DNA: TGTGCCAGCAGCGTTTCGACTAGCGGGAGTCTGGGAGATACGCAGTATTTT.

The chain employs TRBV7-9 and TRBJ1-1; D not resolved. CDR3 length: 11 amino acids. Trimming stripped 8 bases from V and 6 bases from J, with 10 bases between. Germline CDR1 is SEHNR and CDR2 is FQNEAQ (reference sequence). As DNA, the CDR3 is TGTGCCAGCGGCGGACTGGCTGAAGCTTTCTTT. Translating gives CASGGLAEAFF.

The chain has TRBV7-9 and TRBJ1-4, with D possibly matching TRBD1 (6 bases). Germline lookup yields CDR1 SEHNR and CDR2 FQNEAQ (reference sequence). Trimming shortened V by 5 bases and J by 5 bases, and 12 bases separated the two germline ends. This CDR3 comprises 14 residues. This CDR3 is CASSPRDTNEKLFF. CDR3 in DNA: TGTGCCAGCAGCCCGCGGGACACCAATGAAAAACTGTTTTTT.

The DNA of the CDR3 is TGTGCCATCAGTGAGCCGCCAGAGATGAACACTGAAGCTTTCTTT. This sequence encodes CAISEPPEMNTEAFF. This rearrangement joins TRBV10-3 to TRBJ1-1; D gene ambiguous. The CDR3 length is 15 residues. Germline V CDR1 and CDR2: ENHRY, SYGVKD. The V gene lost 2 bases and the J gene lost 0 bases, with 10 bases spanning the gap.

The chain combines TRBV5-6 with TRBJ2-1, with TRBD1 as a possible D gene (5 bases). V was shortened by 4 bases and J by 8 bases, with 16 bases between the two germline ends. The CDR3 is 14 residues long. Germline-derived CDR1 and CDR2 are SGHDT and YYEEEE. CDR3: CASSPGAFIHEQFF. CDR3 DNA sequence: TGTGCCAGCAGCCCTGGGGCTTTTATCCATGAGCAGTTCTTC.